One and the same sample provided the 16 T cell receptor beta chains below, sequenced in a study of blood T cells in healthy people across ages. Through a sample-barcoded 5' primer and a J-beta primer mix, a second PCR was run for roughly 7 to 12 cycles. TCRdb analysed the 5' RACE reads with MiXCR anew, one entry per CDR3 protein. This sample carries roughly 700,000 distinct CDR3 sequences, more than 40% of them seen once, and the ten largest clones take 25% to 35%. Sequenced input: blood. The receptors were sampled from a woman between 55 and 75 years old in good health.

V gene TRBV5-6 combines with J gene TRBJ2-2; no reliable D call. The CDR3 extends over 13 amino acids. Between the trimmed V and J ends, which lost 5 bases and 5 bases, there was a span of 10 bases. CDR1 and CDR2 from the germline V gene are SGHDT and YYEEEE. This CDR3 reads CASRVGRTGELFF. The CDR3 DNA reads as TGTGCCAGCAGAGTAGGTCGGACCGGGGAGCTGTTTTTT.

In its sample, this clonotype was seen a few times. The chain combines TRBV27 with TRBJ2-1, with D perhaps being TRBD1 or TRBD2 (6 bases each). This CDR3 is built from 16 residues. The ends were cut back, 3 bases at V and 7 bases at J, with 19 bases in the middle. The germline gives CDR1 MNHEY, CDR2 SMNVEV (reference sequence). CDR3 DNA sequence: TGTGCCAGCAGTTTCCAGGGGACGCGGGGTCGGAATGAGCAGTTCTTC. This encodes CASSFQGTRGRNEQFF.

This clonotype was seen only a few times. The genes are TRBV29-1 and TRBJ1-1; no clear D. Germline V gene data show CDR1 as SQVTM and CDR2 as ANQGSEA. The CDR3 spans 10 residues. Trimming shortened V by 7 bases and J by 0 bases, and 3 bases separated the two germline ends. The DNA for the CDR3 is TGCAGCGGGATGAACACTGAAGCTTTCTTT. Protein: CSGMNTEAFF.

The table lists this clonotype with a few counts. The rearrangement uses TRBV7-9 and TRBJ1-1; 9 nucleotides match TRBD1. CDR1 SEHNR and CDR2 FQNEAQ come from the germline V gene (reference sequence). This CDR3 is built from 14 residues. The J segment lost 3 bases and the V segment lost 5 bases, leaving 4 bases of the junction unmatched. The CDR3 loop is CASSPRQGDTEAFF. The CDR3 DNA reads TGTGCCAGCAGCCCTCGACAGGGGGACACTGAAGCTTTCTTT.

The genes are TRBV29-1 and TRBJ1-5; TRBD1 aligns across 7 bases. CDR1 and CDR2 from the germline V gene are SQVTM and ANQGSEA. CDR3 size: 13 residues. V lost 4 bases, J lost 3 bases, and 3 bases stayed unmatched. Here the CDR3 reads CSVGDSYNQPQHF. CDR3 nucleotides: TGCAGCGTTGGGGACAGTTACAATCAGCCCCAGCATTTT. The whole variable domain, remainder taken from reference TRBV29-1 and TRBJ1-5, is SAVISQKPSRDICQRGTSLTIQCQVDSQVTMMFWYRQQPGQSLTLIATANQGSEATYESGFVIDKFPISRPNLTFSTLTVSNMSPEDSSIYLCSVGDSYNQPQHFGDGTRLSIL.

This chain links TRBV6-2 or TRBV6-3 with TRBJ1-2; 9 bases agree with TRBD1. J was trimmed by 7 bases and V by 5 bases; bases with no gene match: 11. CDR1 and CDR2 (germline): MNHEY, SVGEGT. The CDR3 has 15 residues. The CDR3 bases are TGTGCCAGCAGTGCGATACAGGGGGCTGCAAGTGGCTACACCTTC. Translating it yields CASSAIQGAASGYTF.

The CDR3 DNA reads as TGTGCCAGCAGCCCGGCCAGGGTGGATAGCGAGCAGTACTTC. It codes for CASSPARVDSEQYF. The gene calls are TRBV9 and TRBJ2-7; D might be TRBD1 (5 bases). Deletions cut 4 bases from V and 6 bases from J, with 17 bases between. The V gene's germline CDR1 is SGDLS and CDR2 YYNGEE. The CDR3 runs to 14 residues.

The rearrangement links TRBV27 to TRBJ2-1; 9 nucleotides align to TRBD2. CDR1 and CDR2 (germline): MNHEY, SMNVEV (reference sequence). The CDR3 spans 15 residues. V was clipped by 8 bases and J by 12 bases; unmatched bases: 17. CDR3 amino acids: CASGVAGATSKGQFF. DNA of the CDR3: TGTGCCAGCGGGGTAGCGGGAGCGACCTCCAAAGGGCAGTTCTTC.

This clonotype was seen repeatedly, ten times or more. The chain has TRBV28 and TRBJ2-4; TRBD1 matches at 9 bases. V shed 5 bases and J 8 bases; nucleotides not matched to a gene: 7. The CDR3 is 14 residues long. Germline CDR1 reads MDHEN; CDR2 reads SYDVKM. CDR3 region: CASSKDRGDDIQYF. The CDR3 DNA is TGTGCCAGCAGTAAGGACAGGGGTGATGACATTCAGTACTTC. Looking up the rest from reference TRBV28 and TRBJ2-4 gives the full variable domain: DVKVTQSSRYLVKRTGEKVFLECVQDMDHENMFWYRQDPGLGLRLIYFSYDVKMKEKGDIPEGYSVSREKKERFSLILESASTNQTSMYLCASSKDRGDDIQYFGAGTRLSVL.

The gene calls are TRBV11-2 and TRBJ2-5; unclear D gene. V was clipped by 8 bases and J by 11 bases, with 18 bases between them. CDR3 length: 12 residues. Germline CDR1 SGHAT, CDR2 FQNNGV. The CDR3 region is CASGSTTNWQYF. The CDR3 DNA reads TGTGCCAGCGGTAGCACCACGAACTGGCAGTACTTC. The whole variable domain, filled in from reference TRBV11-2 and TRBJ2-5, reads EAGVAQSPRYKIIEKRQSVAFWCNPISGHATLYWYQQILGQGPKLLIQFQNNGVVDDSQLPKDRFSAERLKGVDSTLKIQPAKLEDSAVYLCASGSTTNWQYFGPGTRLLVL.

The chain couples TRBV7-2 to TRBJ2-3, with 8 bases that match TRBD2. The CDR3 is 13 amino acids. Germline V CDR1 and CDR2: SGHTA, FQGNSA. V was clipped by 5 bases and J by 6 bases; unmatched bases: 4. DNA for the CDR3: TGTGCCAGCAGCCCCCGGGGGGGTGATACGCAGTATTTT. Translated: CASSPRGGDTQYF. The full variable domain, in which reference TRBV7-2 and TRBJ2-3 provide the parts outside the CDR3, is GAGVSQSPSNKVTEKGKDVELRCDPISGHTALYWYRQSLGQGLEFLIYFQGNSAPDKSGLPSDRFSAERTGGSVSTLTIQRTQQEDSAVYLCASSPRGGDTQYFGPGTRLTVL.

This clonotype is a singleton in its sample. V usage is TRBV7-9 and J usage is TRBJ1-2, with unresolved D. V lost 5 bases and J lost 5, with 9 bases in between. Germline lookup yields CDR1 SEHNR and CDR2 FQNEAQ (reference sequence). CDR3 size: 12 residues. CDR3 in amino acids: CASSRWGYGYTF. For the CDR3, the DNA is TGTGCCAGCAGCCGGTGGGGATATGGCTACACCTTC.

This clonotype was counted a few times. This chain connects TRBV15 to TRBJ2-1; 7 positions agree with TRBD1. The trim removed 4 bases at V and 9 bases at J, leaving 6 bases unmatched. Looked up from germline, CDR1 is LNHNV and CDR2 is YYDKDF (reference sequence). CDR3 length equals 13 residues. The CDR3 sequence: CATSIRQGSEQFF. CDR3 bases: TGTGCCACCAGCATTCGACAGGGATCTGAGCAGTTCTTC.

The chain links TRBV12-5 to TRBJ2-3, with 14 bases lining up with TRBD2. Germline V CDR1 and CDR2: LGHNT, FRNRAP. J gave up 4 bases and V 5 bases, and 5 bases lay outside the gene matches. The CDR3 extends over 16 amino acids. The CDR3 loop reads CASGPGTSGSPDTQYF. The CDR3 DNA reads TGTGCTAGTGGTCCGGGGACTAGCGGGAGCCCAGATACGCAGTATTTT.

The CDR3 DNA is TGCAGCGTTGAAGGGGGCGGCACCGGGGAGCTGTTTTTT. Residues: CSVEGGGTGELFF. V usage is TRBV29-1 and J usage is TRBJ2-2, with D maybe TRBD1 (5 bases). In germline, CDR1 is SQVTM, CDR2 ANQGSEA. The CDR3 covers 13 residues. V gave up 1 base and J gave up 4 bases, with 7 bases separating them.

A few counts support this clonotype. The chain employs TRBV6-6 and TRBJ1-2; D is unclear. The germline gives CDR1 MNHNY, CDR2 SVGAGI (reference sequence). This CDR3 has 12 residues. V lost 7 bases and J 8 bases, leaving 14 bases between the germline ends. In DNA, the CDR3 is TGTGCCAGCACTGACGGACTGCTGGGCTACACCTTC. Translated: CASTDGLLGYTF.